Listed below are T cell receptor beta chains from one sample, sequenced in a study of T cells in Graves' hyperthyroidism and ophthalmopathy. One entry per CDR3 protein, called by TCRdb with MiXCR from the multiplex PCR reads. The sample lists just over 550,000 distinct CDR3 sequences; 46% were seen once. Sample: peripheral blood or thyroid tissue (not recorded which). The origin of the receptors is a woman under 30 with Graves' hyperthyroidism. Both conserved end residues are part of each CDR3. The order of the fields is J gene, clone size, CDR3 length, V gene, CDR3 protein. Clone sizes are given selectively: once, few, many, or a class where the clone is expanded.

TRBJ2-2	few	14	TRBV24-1	CATTGHTNTGELFF
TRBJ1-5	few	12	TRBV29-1	CSVDLGGETQHF
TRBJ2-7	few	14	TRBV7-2	CASSLAVEAHEQYF
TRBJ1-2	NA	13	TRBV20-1	CSATITTNYGYTF
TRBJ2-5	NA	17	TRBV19	CASSIGGSGRVRETQYF
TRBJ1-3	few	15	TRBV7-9	CASSLLLGSGNTIYF
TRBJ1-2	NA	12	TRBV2	CAGGGVPSGYTF
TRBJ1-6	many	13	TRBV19	CASSIAPNSPLHF
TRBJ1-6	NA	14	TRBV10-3	CAISGGTGGSPLHF
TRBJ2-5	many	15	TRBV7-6	CASSLVPGSEGAQYF
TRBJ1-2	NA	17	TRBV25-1	CASSSRTGGALDYGYTF
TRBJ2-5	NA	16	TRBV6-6	CASSYSRERGEETQYF
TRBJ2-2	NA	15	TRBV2	CASSVELAGVGELFF
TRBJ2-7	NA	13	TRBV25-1	CASRSDIRAEQYF
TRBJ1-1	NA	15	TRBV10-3	CAISRGGRGLTEAFF
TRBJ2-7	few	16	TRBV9	CASSVGPSVVTYEQYF
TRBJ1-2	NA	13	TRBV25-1	CASRDPENYGYTF
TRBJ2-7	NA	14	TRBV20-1	CSAREAGQAYEQYF
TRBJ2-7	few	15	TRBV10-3	CATKPSGTDAYEQYF
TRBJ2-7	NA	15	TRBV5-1	CASSSTGDETYEQYF
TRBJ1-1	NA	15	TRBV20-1	CSARDGAGDELEAFF
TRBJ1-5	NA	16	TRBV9	CASSQDGGQVYWPQHF
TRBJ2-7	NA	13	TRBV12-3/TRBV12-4	CASSFAGGYEQYF
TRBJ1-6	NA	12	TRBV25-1	CASRGRNSPLHF
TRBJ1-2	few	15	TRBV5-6	CASSQSYEGLYGYTF
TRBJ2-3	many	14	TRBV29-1	CSVAEGLSTDTQYF
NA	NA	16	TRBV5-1	CASSRHHSQSGNEQFF
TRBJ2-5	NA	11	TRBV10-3	CASGGLETQYF
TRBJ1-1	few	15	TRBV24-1	CASSYVRGGNTEAFF
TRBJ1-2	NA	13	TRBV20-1	CSARGQGAGGYTF
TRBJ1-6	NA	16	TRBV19	CASNAAVSSYNSPLHF
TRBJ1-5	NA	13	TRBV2	CARGTDRDQPQHF
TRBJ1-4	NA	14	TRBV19	CASRRQSLNEKLFF
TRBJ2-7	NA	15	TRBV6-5	CASSYEGGRAFRQYF
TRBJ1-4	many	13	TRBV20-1	CSARRVGDEKLFF
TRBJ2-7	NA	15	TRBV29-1	CSVEAGTASSYEQYF
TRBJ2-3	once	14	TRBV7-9	CASSFKKVPDTQYF
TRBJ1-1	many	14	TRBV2	CASRPDRLNTEAFF
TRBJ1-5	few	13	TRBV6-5	CASSYGGHQPQHF
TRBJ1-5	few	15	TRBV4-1	CASSQVRLSNQPQHF
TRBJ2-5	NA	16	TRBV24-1	CATSQGLAGNQETQYF
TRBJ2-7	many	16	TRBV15	CATSRVLREGTYEQYF
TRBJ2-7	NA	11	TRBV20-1	CSARTSGNQYF
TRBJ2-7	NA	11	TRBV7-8	CASSLTSGQYF
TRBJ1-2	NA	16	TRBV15	CATSREVGPTNYGYTF
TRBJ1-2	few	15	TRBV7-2	CASSLAGQGSYGYTF
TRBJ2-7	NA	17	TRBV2	CASTEGLTGRGAYEQYF